This entry lists 20 T cell receptor beta chains sequenced from one sample in a study of blood T cell repertoires in COVID-19 (dated by TCRdb to 2019 to 2021). Library prep was done by the immunoSEQ multiplex PCR assay. In TCRdb, the immuneACCESS table is reduced to in-frame sequences with V and J assigned. These tables do not hold every clone; where another copy was compared, an unresolved V gene accounts for under half, and the others remain unexplained. This sample gives about 420,000 clones in total; 70% to 90% of them show up just once. About 0.91% of the sample goes to the ten largest clones. Sample: peripheral blood. All receptors come from a man aged 18 to 29 with COVID-19, enrolled during active disease.

The chain carries TRBV18 and TRBJ1-5; D gene unclear. Trimming removed 1 base at V and 3 bases at J, with 7 bases between. Germline V gives CDR1 KGHSH, CDR2 LQKENI. The CDR3 totals 14 residues. CDR3 DNA: TGTGCCAGCTCACCACTAAACAACAATCAGCCCCAGCATTTT. Protein product: CASSPLNNNQPQHF. The full variable domain, its missing parts supplied by reference TRBV18 and TRBJ1-5, is NAGVMQNPRHLVRRRGQEARLRCSPMKGHSHVYWYRQLPEEGLKFMVYLQKENIIDESGMPKERFSAEFPKEGPSILRIQQVVRGDSAAYFCASSPLNNNQPQHFGDGTRLSIL.

This chain joins TRBV21-1 and TRBJ1-2. TRBV21-1 is assigned pseudogene status. The CDR3 runs 15 residues. The CDR3 loop is CASSKLSGREYGYTF. Written as DNA, the CDR3 is TGTGCCAGCAGCAAATTATCGGGGCGGGAGTATGGCTACACCTTC.

This sequence joins TRBV7-9 and TRBJ2-7, with 11 nucleotides matching TRBD2. Germline CDR1 and CDR2: SEHNR and FQNEAQ (reference sequence). J gave up 4 bases and V 5 bases, and 4 bases lay outside the gene matches. The CDR3 has 14 amino acids. This CDR3 is CASSTTSGTYEQYF. CDR3 bases: TGTGCCAGCAGCACGACTAGCGGGACATACGAGCAGTACTTC.

The chain has TRBV6-6 and TRBJ2-3; TRBD2 matches at 11 bases. Germline CDR1 reads MNHNY; CDR2 reads SVGAGI (reference sequence). The CDR3 spans 17 residues. V lost 5 bases, J lost 5 bases, and 12 bases stayed unmatched. The CDR3 here is CASSPGRGLAVVDTQYF. The CDR3 bases are TGTGCCAGCAGTCCCGGGAGGGGACTAGCGGTAGTAGATACGCAGTATTTT.

The chain is built from TRBV19 and TRBJ1-3; D unclear. V lost 0 bases and J lost 0, with 6 bases in between. This CDR3 spans 15 amino acids. Per germline, CDR1 LNHDA and CDR2 SQIVND (reference sequence). The CDR3 bases are TGTGCCAGTAGTATAGACCGGGACTCTGGAAACACCATATATTTT. This encodes CASSIDRDSGNTIYF. The whole variable domain, filled in from reference TRBV19 and TRBJ1-3, reads DGGITQSPKYLFRKEGQNVTLSCEQNLNHDAMYWYRQDPGQGLRLIYYSQIVNDFQKGDIAEGYSVSREKKESFPLTVTSAQKNPTAFYLCASSIDRDSGNTIYFGEGSWLTVV.

The chain recombines TRBV5-1 with TRBJ1-5; TRBD1 aligns across 9 bases. V lost 4 bases and J lost 7; bases outside the gene matches: 6. Germline CDR1 reads SGHRS; CDR2 reads YFSETQ. This CDR3 region has 14 residues. The CDR3 loop reads CASSPQGAGQPQHF. For the CDR3, the DNA is TGCGCCAGCAGCCCACAGGGGGCGGGACAGCCCCAGCATTTT.

This chain links TRBV24-1 with TRBJ2-2, with TRBD1 matching 7 bases. The germline gives CDR1 KGHDR, CDR2 SFDVKD. V was clipped by 9 bases and J by 3 bases; unmatched bases: 3. This CDR3 has 13 residues. CDR3 in DNA: TGTGCCACCCGAGGGGGCTACACCGGGGAGCTGTTTTTT. Protein sequence: CATRGGYTGELFF.

This chain links TRBV12-3 or TRBV12-4 with TRBJ1-4; 7 bases fit TRBD1. V was pared by 5 bases and J by 10 bases, with 7 bases of the junction left unmatched. This CDR3 region has 13 residues. CDR3 in DNA: TGTGCCAGCAGTAGACAGGGAGGAGGAAAACTGTTTTTT. It translates to CASSRQGGGKLFF.

To note about this clone: Germline and junction disagree at one end, which may indicate a read error. V gene TRBV12-3 or TRBV12-4 combines with J gene TRBJ2-2, with D possibly being TRBD2 (5 bases). CDR3 size: 13 residues. The CDR3 here is CASSFLRHRGAVF. CDR3 bases: TGTGCCAGCAGTTTTTTGAGACACCGGGGAGCTGTTTTT.

This clone was seen a single time. The chain recombines TRBV5-5 with TRBJ2-5; 11 bases fit TRBD2. The ends lost 4 bases at V and 4 bases at J; junction bases unmatched: 6. This CDR3 comprises 15 residues. Germline V gene sequence: CDR1 SGHKS, CDR2 YYEKEE (reference sequence). For the CDR3, the DNA is TGTGCCAGCAGCCCCGTAGCGGGGGGGCTAGAGACCCAGTACTTC. As protein: CASSPVAGGLETQYF.

The chain joins TRBV11-3 to TRBJ2-7, with 9 bases that match TRBD1. The CDR3 contains 15 residues. Germline-derived CDR1 and CDR2 are SGHNT and YENEEA. V shed 3 bases and J 0 bases; nucleotides not matched to a gene: 3. CDR3 sequence: CASSFRTGDSYEQYF. As DNA, the CDR3 is TGTGCCAGCAGCTTCCGGACAGGGGACTCCTACGAGCAGTACTTC.

The chain combines TRBV3-1 (or the pseudogene TRBV3-2) with TRBJ2-3; D unclear. The germline V and J ends were trimmed by 0 bases and 6 bases, with 13 bases remaining between them. Germline V CDR1 and CDR2: LGHDT, YNNKEL (reference sequence). The length of the CDR3 is 15 residues. CDR3 sequence (DNA): TGTGCCAGCAGCCAAGAAGGAGAACTTAGGGATACGCAGTATTTT. Residues: CASSQEGELRDTQYF.

The chain joins TRBV2 to TRBJ1-2; TRBD1 might be the D (6 bases). V was cut by 8 bases and J by 4 bases, with 17 bases left in between. The CDR3 has 14 amino acids. Germline V gene lookup returns CDR1 SNHLY and CDR2 FYNNEI. The DNA for the CDR3 is TGTGCCAGCGTGTGGGACACCGAGTCCTATGGCTACACCTTC. This sequence encodes CASVWDTESYGYTF.

The rearrangement joins TRBV4-1 to TRBJ2-1; a possible D gene is TRBD1 (6 bases). V was shortened by 3 bases and J by 9 bases, with 15 bases between the two germline ends. Per germline, CDR1 MGHRA and CDR2 YSYEKL. The CDR3 is 14 amino acids. CDR3 nucleotide sequence: TGCGCCAGCAGCCACCCAACAGGGAGTGTTGAGCAGTTCTTC. It yields the protein CASSHPTGSVEQFF.

This chain uses TRBV6-6 with TRBJ1-2, with 7 bases matching TRBD1. Per germline, CDR1 MNHNY and CDR2 SVGAGI (reference sequence). V trimming: 5 bases; J trimming: 4 bases; junction bases outside the gene matches: 4. The length of the CDR3 is 13 residues. CDR3 sequence: CASSTGQSYGYTF. The CDR3 region has the DNA TGTGCCAGCAGTACGGGACAGAGCTATGGCTACACCTTC.

J is TRBJ2-5 and V is TRBV19; the match to TRBD2 covers 11 bases. Germline CDR1 LNHDA, CDR2 SQIVND (reference sequence). The CDR3 length is 15 residues. V dropped 7 bases and J dropped 3; count of bases not matched to a gene: 7. CDR3 sequence reads: CASMSTSGAKETQYF. CDR3 DNA: TGTGCCAGTATGTCGACTAGCGGGGCTAAAGAGACCCAGTACTTC.

The chain joins TRBV7-3 to TRBJ2-2; the D gene is possibly TRBD2 (5 bases). The CDR3 loop spans 16 amino acids. From germline, CDR1 is SGHTA and CDR2 FQGTGA. V shed 4 bases and J shed 5 bases, with 17 bases lying between them. The CDR3 here is CASSSPGGGWTGELFF. CDR3 sequence (DNA): TGTGCCAGCAGCTCACCGGGCGGAGGATGGACCGGGGAGCTGTTTTTT.

The J gene is TRBJ2-5, the V gene TRBV4-2, with D maybe TRBD1 (6 bases). V lost 3 bases and J lost 1, with 9 bases in between. This CDR3 spans 14 amino acids. From germline, CDR1 is LGHNA and CDR2 YNFKEQ. The CDR3 sequence: CASSHPDSQETQYF. The CDR3 bases are TGTGCCAGCAGCCACCCGGACAGCCAAGAGACCCAGTACTTC.

The V gene is TRBV6-5, the J gene TRBJ2-7, with 7 bases that match TRBD1. The CDR3 extends over 14 amino acids. After removal of 2 bases from V and 8 bases from J, the junction contained 9 bases not matched to a gene. Germline V gives CDR1 MNHEY, CDR2 SVGAGI. DNA of the CDR3: TGTGCCAGCAGTTACGGGGGCAGGGGGACGCAGCAGTACTTC. Amino acid sequence: CASSYGGRGTQQYF.

The rearrangement uses TRBV2 and TRBJ2-1; 7 bases align to TRBD1. This CDR3 contains 12 residues. Germline assignment: CDR1 SNHLY and CDR2 FYNNEI. V trimming: 6 bases; J trimming: 15 bases; junction bases outside the gene matches: 11. The CDR3 protein is CASSQGVTGSFF. The CDR3 coding sequence is TGTGCCAGCAGCCAGGGGGTTACAGGATCGTTCTTC.